These T cell receptor beta chains were read from a single sample in a study of control samples from healthy donors and cancer patients. Here immunoSEQ multiplex PCR was the method, and the copy in TCRdb shows in-frame clones only, minus some. This sample yields roughly 29,000 clones, of which around 80% are seen a single time; 20% to 25% belongs to the top ten. The sequencing input was PBMCs. Receptors were obtained from a man aged 55 to 69 with head and neck cancer. Both conserved end residues are part of each CDR3. A D gene is named only where the DNA matches it firmly. Where a row states a size, it is once, few, many or the class of an expanded clone; other rows omit it.

D gene	clone size	V gene	J gene	CDR3 DNA	CDR3 protein
-	-	TRBV5-1	TRBJ2-7	TGCGCCAGCAGCTTAGCAGGGGGGAGTATGGGCGGCTACGAGCAGTACTTC	CASSLAGGSMGGYEQYF
TRBD2	-	TRBV7-2	TRBJ2-1	TGTGCCAGCAGCAATCTAATCCGCGGGGGAGGGCAGCAGTTCTTC	CASSNLIRGGGQQFF
-	once	TRBV6-6	TRBJ1-1	TGTGCCAGCAGGGGCAGAGGTTACACTGAAGCTTTCTTT	CASRGRGYTEAFF
-	-	TRBV7-2	TRBJ2-1	TGTGCCAGCAGCGCAGACGGCAACTCCTACAATGAGCAGTTCTTC	CASSADGNSYNEQFF
TRBD2	few	TRBV12-5	TRBJ2-3	TGTGCTAGTGCCCCGGGACTAGCGGATACAGATACGCAGTATTTT	CASAPGLADTDTQYF
TRBD2	-	TRBV4-1	TRBJ2-5	TGCGCCAGCAGCCATCCTAGCGGCCAAGAGACCCAGTACTTC	CASSHPSGQETQYF
TRBD1	few	TRBV7-3	TRBJ2-7	TGTGCCAGCAGCTTGTCCGGGACAGGGGCCTACGAGCAGTACTTC	CASSLSGTGAYEQYF
-	-	TRBV7-9	TRBJ2-2	TGTGCCAGCGGACTTAGGAGGGGGCGGGTCAACACCGGGGAGCTGTTTTTT	CASGLRRGRVNTGELFF
TRBD2	-	TRBV7-9	TRBJ2-1	TGTGCCAGCACCCAGAGCGGACTAGCGGGAGTCGATGAGCAGTTCTTC	CASTQSGLAGVDEQFF
TRBD1	-	TRBV10-3	TRBJ2-1	TGTGCCATCAGTGGGACAGGGGGCGACTACAATGAGCAGTTCTTC	CAISGTGGDYNEQFF
-	-	TRBV6-5	TRBJ2-3	TGTGCCAGCAGAATAGGGGAAAATACGCAGTATTTT	CASRIGENTQYF
-	-	TRBV30	TRBJ1-1	TGTGCCTGGAGTGTAGGGAGCACTGAAGCTTTCTTT	CAWSVGSTEAFF
TRBD2	-	TRBV28	TRBJ2-5	TGTGCCAGCAGTGACTTTCCGGGGGGAGAGACCCAGTACTTC	CASSDFPGGETQYF
-	medium-sized	TRBV4-2	TRBJ2-7	TGTGCCAGCAGCCAAGAATATCGGGACACCCTAGTGTACTTC	CASSQEYRDTLVYF
-	-	TRBV6-2/TRBV6-3	TRBJ1-5	TGTGCCAGCAGTGATAGGGGGGTTCAAGGTCAGCCCCAGCATTTT	CASSDRGVQGQPQHF
TRBD2	-	TRBV5-1	TRBJ2-1	TGCGCCAGCAGCTTAAGTTATAGCGGGAGGAGCGCGGATGAGCAGTTCTTC	CASSLSYSGRSADEQFF
-	-	TRBV10-3	TRBJ2-3	TGTGCCATCAGTGAGTCTCCCCGGGCTAGCTTGGGTACGCAGTATTTT	CAISESPRASLGTQYF
TRBD1	-	TRBV3-1/TRBV3-2	TRBJ1-5	TGTGCCAGCAGCCGACAGGGTTTGAATCAGCCCCAGCATTTT	CASSRQGLNQPQHF
-	-	TRBV7-8	TRBJ1-2	TGTGCCAGCAGCTTAGAGAGTGCGGGGATCTATGGCTACACCTTC	CASSLESAGIYGYTF
TRBD1	-	TRBV9	TRBJ2-2	TGTGCCAGCAGCAGTTTACATGACAGGGGTACCGGGGAGCTGTTTTTT	CASSSLHDRGTGELFF
-	-	TRBV28	TRBJ2-2	TGTGCCAGCAGACTACTCACCGGGGAGCTGTTTTTT	CASRLLTGELFF
-	-	TRBV9	TRBJ2-5	TGTGCCAGCAGCAGAGGTTGGGGTGAAGGGACCCAGTACTTC	CASSRGWGEGTQYF
-	-	TRBV19	TRBJ1-1	TGTGCCAGTAGTAAGGAAGGGATGCAGAGCACTGAAGCTTTCTTT	CASSKEGMQSTEAFF
-	-	TRBV5-1	TRBJ2-2	TGCGCCAGCAGCCCGGGACAACCGAACACCGGGGAGCTGTTTTTT	CASSPGQPNTGELFF
-	-	TRBV28	TRBJ2-5	TGTGCCAGCAGGTTAACGGCGGCGGCTCGAGGGGGGGCCCAGTACTTC	CASRLTAAARGGAQYF
-	-	TRBV20-1	TRBJ1-1	TGCAGTGCTAGTACGGCCAACACTGAAGCTTTCTTT	CSASTANTEAFF
TRBD1	-	TRBV11-3	TRBJ2-5	TGTGCCAGCAGCTCAGGGACAGGAAAGATGGAGACCCAGTACTTC	CASSSGTGKMETQYF
-	-	TRBV25-1	TRBJ1-2	TGTGCCAGCAGTGAATCTTATGGCTACACCTTC	CASSESYGYTF
-	-	TRBV27	TRBJ1-2	TGTGCCAGCAGTAAAGTGACAGGCGGAATCTATGGCTACACCTTC	CASSKVTGGIYGYTF
-	-	TRBV5-5	TRBJ2-7	TGTGCCAGCAGCTTGGCCATCGGGGTTGGGTCCTACGAGCAGTACTTC	CASSLAIGVGSYEQYF
-	-	TRBV11-2	TRBJ2-7	TGTGCCAGCAGCCTCATGGTGGGTCTCTCCTACGAGCAGTACTTC	CASSLMVGLSYEQYF
-	-	TRBV15	TRBJ1-5	TGTGCCACCAGCAGAGATCTAGCGGGGTGGGCGCGCAATCAGCCCCAGCATTTT	CATSRDLAGWARNQPQHF
TRBD1	-	TRBV28	TRBJ2-7	TGTGCCAGCAGTGATCATGGGACAGGGGCGTACGAGCAGTACTTC	CASSDHGTGAYEQYF
-	-	TRBV7-2	TRBJ2-4	TGTGCCAGCAACATCCCCGGGGGAAACATTCAGTACTTC	CASNIPGGNIQYF
TRBD1	few	TRBV5-5	TRBJ1-4	TGTGCCAGCAGCCGTGACGGGACAGGGAATGAAAAACTGTTTTTT	CASSRDGTGNEKLFF
-	-	TRBV30	TRBJ2-2	TGTGCCTGGAGTGAGGGTTACACCGGGGAGCTGTTTTTT	CAWSEGYTGELFF